This TCR beta chain appears in the sequencing data of a study of HIV-infected children after antiretroviral therapy interruption. Study background: Most participating children were previously exposed to EBV and CMV.

RNA-based 3' RACE libraries used unique molecular identifiers. TCRdb redid the calling of the 3' RACE reads with MiXCR, one entry per CDR3 protein. This sample has about 86,000 distinct CDR3 sequences, with about 7% found just once. CDR1 and CDR2 from the germline V gene are LNHDA and SQIVND (reference sequence). The ends lost 4 bases at V and 0 bases at J; junction bases unmatched: 3. This CDR3 is 17 amino acids long. This sample's treatment: PENTA 11 planned treatment interruption arm or continuous ART arm. Cryopreserved PBMC samples required at least 5 million viable cells. This TCR derives from a pool of human donors with HIV. The input for sequencing was CD45RA+ CD4+ T cells from PBMCs, pooled from several time points, taken from a donor given antiretroviral therapy, either interrupted or continuous. Sample subset: naive CD4+ CD45RA+ CD45RO- T cells. The rearrangement links TRBV19 to TRBJ2-6, with 10 bases that match TRBD1. The CDR3 sequence: CASSSGQGGSGANVLTF. The CDR3 DNA is TGTGCCAGTAGTAGCGGACAGGGGGGCTCTGGGGCCAACGTCCTGACTTTC.